This section outlines one TCR beta chain sequence together with its context. What it recognizes is unknown. This CDR3 has 15 residues. CDR1 is LGHNA, CDR2 YNFKEQ, per germline. V was clipped by 4 bases and J by 4 bases, with 11 bases between them. This specimen belongs to a study of a mutant IDH1 vaccine in newly diagnosed glioma. In the study overall: Vaccinations were initiated 4-6 weeks following radiotherapy alone, or were given together with temozolomide cycles. Pretreatment consisted of radiotherapy, temozolomide, or both, with most receiving both. Visit V12 was at week 35; visit V13 was at week 47. The study's findings and limits: Any relationship between pseudoprogression and changes in top peripheral T cell clonotypes seemed absent.

Time point reported: week 35, safety follow-up. What each vaccine dose contained was 300 ug of mutant IDH1 20-mer peptide, accompanied by topical imiquimod. Data came from immunoSEQ multiplex PCR; TCRdb stores just in-frame clones and leaves some out. The table shows roughly 40,000 clones, with 65% to 90% occurring only once. The V and J genes are TRBV4-2 and TRBJ2-6; the D is unclear. The sequence was collected from a woman between 45 and 65 years old with glioma. This specimen consisted of PBMCs, obtained from a glioma patient whose treatment included an IDH1 peptide vaccine. The CDR3 nucleotides read TGTGCCAGCAGCCCCCGCGACTCCGGGGCCAACGTCCTGACTTTC. Amino acid sequence: CASSPRDSGANVLTF.